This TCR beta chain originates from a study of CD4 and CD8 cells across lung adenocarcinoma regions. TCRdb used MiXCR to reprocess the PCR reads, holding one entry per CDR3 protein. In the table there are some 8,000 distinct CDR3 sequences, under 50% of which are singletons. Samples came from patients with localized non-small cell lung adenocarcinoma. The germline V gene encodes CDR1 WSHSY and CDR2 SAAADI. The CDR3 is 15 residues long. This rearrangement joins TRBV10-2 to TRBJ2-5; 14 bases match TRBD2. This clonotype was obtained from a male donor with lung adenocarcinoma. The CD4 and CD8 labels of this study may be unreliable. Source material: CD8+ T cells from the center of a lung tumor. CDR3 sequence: CASRQGTSGSGEQYF. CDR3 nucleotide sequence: TGCGCTTCTCGGCAGGGGACTAGCGGGAGCGGTGAGCAGTACTTC.